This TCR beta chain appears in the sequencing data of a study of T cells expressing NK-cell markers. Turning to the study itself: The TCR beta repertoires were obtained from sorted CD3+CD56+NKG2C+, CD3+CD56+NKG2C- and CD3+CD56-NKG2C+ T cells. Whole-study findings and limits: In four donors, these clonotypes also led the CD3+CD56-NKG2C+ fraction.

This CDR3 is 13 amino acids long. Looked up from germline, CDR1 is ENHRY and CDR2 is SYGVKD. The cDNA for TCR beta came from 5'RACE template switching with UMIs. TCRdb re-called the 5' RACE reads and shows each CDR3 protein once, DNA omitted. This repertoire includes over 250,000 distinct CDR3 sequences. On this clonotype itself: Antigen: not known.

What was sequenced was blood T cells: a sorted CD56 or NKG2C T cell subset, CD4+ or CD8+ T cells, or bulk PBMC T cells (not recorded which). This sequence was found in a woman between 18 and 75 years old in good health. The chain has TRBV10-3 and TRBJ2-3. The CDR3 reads CAITRQITDTQYF.